This T cell receptor beta chain was sequenced in a study of CD8+ T cells in alopecia areata. It was cDNA, reverse transcribed from extracted RNA, that served as the sequencing template. Assay used: immunoSEQ multiplex PCR; TCRdb lists only in-frame clones, some missing. The sample shows about 170,000 clones, approximately 65% of them seen only once. CDR3 size: 15 residues. Trimming cost V 2 bases and J 0 bases, with 11 bases left between them. CDR1 and CDR2 from the germline V gene are SQVTM and ANQGSEA. This rearrangement joins TRBV29-1 to TRBJ2-1; D is undetermined. The source material was CD8+ T cells sorted from blood, sampled at week 0. The receptor comes from a human donor with alopecia areata. The CDR3 sequence is CSVESAHVSYNEQFF. CDR3 bases: TGCAGCGTTGAATCGGCCCATGTCTCCTACAATGAGCAGTTCTTC.